A selection of T cell receptor beta chains follows, all from one sample in a study of cytomegalovirus exposure and HLA in healthy donors. Clones were sequenced by immunoSEQ multiplex PCR, and TCRdb holds only the in-frame ones, with some missing. The repertoire holds 150,000 to 180,000 clones, with around 80% as singletons. The sequenced sample consisted of PBMCs. Receptors originate from a woman aged 40 to 50 in good health and CMV-seropositive. Both conserved end residues are trimmed from each CDR3.

cdr3_aa	v_call	j_call
ASRPTSGGYNEQF	TRBV4-1	TRBJ2-1
ASSPPDRVSGYT	TRBV19	TRBJ1-2
ASSEERLAGTNTGELF	TRBV6-1	TRBJ2-2
ASSLGGGLKLGNTIY	TRBV5-4	TRBJ1-3
ASSISGELF	TRBV6-1	TRBJ2-2
AWQQGLGQF	TRBV30	TRBJ2-1
ASSLVDGTYEQY	TRBV11-2	TRBJ2-7
ASSLGTGAETQY	TRBV7-8	TRBJ2-5
ASRGNGRGRSQPQH	TRBV28	TRBJ1-5
ASTRQRLADNEQF	TRBV11-1	TRBJ2-1
ASSPRSAWGVREAAF	TRBV7-2	TRBJ1-1
SVKGAYPNYGYT	TRBV29-1	TRBJ1-2
ASSERVMGGIADTQY	TRBV25-1	TRBJ2-3
ATSRRLLAGGAGELF	TRBV15	TRBJ2-2
AWADWNSGANVLT	TRBV30	TRBJ2-6
ASSPLRQFLYEQY	TRBV28	TRBJ2-7
ASSVSSGTVNEKLF	TRBV9	TRBJ1-4
ASSLQGRTKRPNEQF	TRBV7-6	TRBJ2-1
SVSGQGASAGELF	TRBV29-1	TRBJ2-2
ASSSGQPPYEQY	TRBV5-1	TRBJ2-7
ASSKRLASTDTQY	TRBV28	TRBJ2-3
ASSSTLRGVDTQY	TRBV7-9	TRBJ2-3
ASSWGTSGVTGELF	TRBV7-8	TRBJ2-2
ATENRAANEKLF	TRBV2	TRBJ1-4
ASSYRAGQGYEQY	TRBV6-6	TRBJ2-7
ASSQATGGDYEQY	TRBV4-1	TRBJ2-7
ASAVTSTTDTQY	TRBV9	TRBJ2-3
ASSTGLAEADTQY	TRBV7-3	TRBJ2-3
ASSYGTSGSWY	TRBV27	TRBJ2-3
ASSIRSIVYGYT	TRBV19	TRBJ1-2
ASSLRTGAGEQY	TRBV7-8	TRBJ2-7